This entry lists 18 T cell receptor beta chains sequenced from one sample in a study of CD8 T cells in ankylosing spondylitis (dated by TCRdb to 2016 to 2017). Libraries were built with 5' RACE. Sequencing was carried out with an Illumina HiSeq 2500. Starting from the raw public reads, TCRdb applied fastp trimming at Q25, assembled clones with MiXCR and retained in-frame beta chains. One record per CDR3 amino acid sequence lists the most common genes and DNA. The sample table contains some 130,000 distinct CDR3 sequences; only one count was recorded for 7.3% of them. The ten largest clones take up around 12% of the sample. The sample was blood, either unsorted or a sorted T cell fraction (not recorded which). Receptor source: a female donor with ankylosing spondylitis or in good health (not recorded which).

This clonotype was observed many times. The chain joins TRBV12-3 or TRBV12-4 to TRBJ2-5; maybe TRBD2 (6 bases). The CDR3 loop spans 15 amino acids. The V and J ends lost 0 bases and 5 bases respectively, with 13 bases between them. CDR3 coding DNA: TGTGCCAGCAGTTTAGCGGCTTCAGGGAGGGAGACCCAGTACTTC. This gives the protein CASSLAASGRETQYF.

This clonotype was counted many times. The chain links TRBV12-3 or TRBV12-4 to TRBJ1-5; D unclear. The V gene lost 6 bases and the J gene lost 6 bases, with 9 bases spanning the gap. The CDR3 spans 12 residues. The CDR3 region is CASREGGQPQHF. The DNA for the CDR3 is TGTGCCAGCAGAGAGGGAGGTCAGCCCCAGCATTTT.

The sample holds many counts of this clonotype. The gene calls are TRBV12-3 or TRBV12-4 and TRBJ1-1; D is possibly TRBD1 (6 bases). This CDR3 spans 14 amino acids. V lost 4 bases, J lost 6 bases, and 15 bases lay in between. The CDR3 spells CASSSTGPKAEAFF. For the CDR3, the DNA is TGTGCCAGCAGTTCTACAGGGCCCAAGGCTGAAGCTTTCTTT.

This clonotype was seen at least ten times. This chain connects TRBV3-1 to TRBJ1-1; D possibly corresponds to TRBD1 (5 bases). V shed 2 bases and J shed 1 base, with 8 bases lying between them. The CDR3 runs 14 residues. Per the germline V gene, CDR1 is LGHDT and CDR2 is YNNKEL (reference sequence). The CDR3 sequence: CASSQQGANTEAFF. In DNA form, the CDR3 reads TGTGCCAGCAGCCAACAGGGAGCGAACACTGAAGCTTTCTTT.

This clonotype was recorded at least ten times. The chain uses TRBV6-2 or TRBV6-3 and TRBJ1-3; D is uncertain. In germline, CDR1 is MNHEY, CDR2 SVGEGT. V was trimmed by 5 bases and J by 2 bases, leaving 13 bases between them. The CDR3 spans 15 residues. DNA of the CDR3: TGTGCCAGCAGTGACCGCGGCATCCCTGGAAACACCATATATTTT. Its protein is CASSDRGIPGNTIYF.

The rearrangement links TRBV5-4 to TRBJ2-3, with a weak D call TRBD2 (7 bases). Trimming removed 4 bases at V and 3 bases at J, with 18 bases between. CDR3 length: 16 residues. Germline values: CDR1 SGHNT, CDR2 YYREEE (reference sequence). The CDR3 reads CASSPPGGAPTDTQYF. The CDR3 bases are TGTGCCAGCAGCCCCCCGGGGGGCGCCCCGACAGATACGCAGTATTTT.

V usage is TRBV7-2 and J usage is TRBJ1-5; D uncertain. V lost 1 base to trimming and J lost 0 bases, with 7 bases between them. There are 15 residues in the CDR3. Germline V gene data show CDR1 as SGHTA and CDR2 as FQGNSA. The DNA for the CDR3 is TGTGCCAGCAGCTTAGGGGAATATAGCAATCAGCCCCAGCATTTT. Its translation: CASSLGEYSNQPQHF. The complete variable domain, with remaining parts taken from reference TRBV7-2 and TRBJ1-5, reads GAGVSQSPSNKVTEKGKDVELRCDPISGHTALYWYRQSLGQGLEFLIYFQGNSAPDKSGLPSDRFSAERTGGSVSTLTIQRTQQEDSAVYLCASSLGEYSNQPQHFGDGTRLSIL.

This clonotype was detected many times. The rearrangement uses TRBV2 and TRBJ1-1; the D gene is possibly TRBD1 (6 bases). The germline gives CDR1 SNHLY, CDR2 FYNNEI. The CDR3 runs to 14 residues. Trimming cost V 6 bases and J 1 base, with 12 bases left between them. CDR3: CASRGAWTNTEAFF. The CDR3, as DNA: TGTGCCAGCAGGGGGGCGTGGACGAACACTGAAGCTTTCTTT.

This clonotype was seen at least ten times. This chain uses TRBV15 with TRBJ2-6; D call uncertain. The germline V gene has CDR1 LNHNV and CDR2 YYDKDF (reference sequence). The CDR3 consists of 16 residues. Deletions cut 6 bases from V and 0 bases from J, with 12 bases between. CDR3 loop: CATSTFKFSGANVLTF. The CDR3 region has the DNA TGTGCCACCAGTACGTTTAAGTTCTCTGGGGCCAACGTCCTGACTTTC.

This clonotype was counted many times. The V and J genes are TRBV11-2 and TRBJ2-5; D is unclear. Trimming left V 3 bases short and J 2 bases short, with 10 bases between. CDR1 is SGHAT, CDR2 FQNNGV, per germline. CDR3 length equals 14 residues. This CDR3 reads CASSLDAVQETQYF. The DNA for the CDR3 is TGTGCCAGCAGCTTGGACGCCGTACAAGAGACCCAGTACTTC.

This clonotype was picked up a small number of times. J is TRBJ1-5 and V is TRBV6-2 or TRBV6-3, with D hard to call. The V and J ends lost 7 bases and 6 bases respectively, with 13 bases between them. CDR3 length: 13 residues. Germline V gene data show CDR1 as MNHEY and CDR2 as SVGEGT. The DNA for the CDR3 is TGTGCCAGCACCCGTTCCACCCTTCAGCCCCAGCATTTT. It codes for CASTRSTLQPQHF.

In this sample, this clonotype turned up once. The DNA of the CDR3 is TGCGCCAGCAGCATCCGGGACTTATACAATGAGCAGTTCTTC. This translates into CASSIRDLYNEQFF. The gene calls are TRBV5-1 and TRBJ2-1, with a possible D match to TRBD2 (6 bases). The V end lost 4 bases, the J end lost 4 bases, and 12 bases lay between the germline ends. This CDR3 has 14 residues. Germline CDR1 is SGHRS and CDR2 is YFSETQ.

This clonotype was seen repeatedly, ten times or more. This chain connects TRBV6-5 to TRBJ2-1; D may be TRBD2 (7 bases). The germline gives CDR1 MNHEY, CDR2 SVGAGI. Trimming removed 0 bases from V and 9 bases from J, with 15 bases in between. CDR3 size: 15 residues. CDR3 loop: CASSYSGGGGREQFF. CDR3 DNA sequence: TGTGCCAGCAGTTACTCGGGAGGGGGGGGCCGTGAGCAGTTCTTC.

Many counts were recorded for this clonotype. The chain uses TRBV9 and TRBJ2-5; D ambiguous. The V gene's germline CDR1 is SGDLS and CDR2 YYNGEE. V lost 6 bases and J lost 0, with 9 bases in between. The CDR3 is 13 amino acids. The CDR3 bases are TGTGCCAGCACTGGGTACGACCAAGAGACCCAGTACTTC. Translating it yields CASTGYDQETQYF.

This clonotype was detected ten times or more. The V gene is TRBV11-2, the J gene TRBJ1-1; possibly TRBD1 for D (6 bases). The CDR3 has 16 amino acids. CDR1 is SGHAT, CDR2 FQNNGV, per germline. V shed 5 bases and J shed 3 bases, with 19 bases lying between them. CDR3 sequence: CASSRPGGAGDTEAFF. For the CDR3, the DNA is TGTGCCAGCAGCCGACCGGGGGGCGCGGGGGACACTGAAGCTTTCTTT.

This clonotype was detected ten times or more. This sequence joins TRBV27 and TRBJ1-5, with 7 positions matching TRBD1. There are 15 residues in the CDR3. With V trimmed by 3 bases and J by 6 bases, 8 bases remained unmatched. Germline loops: CDR1 MNHEY, CDR2 SMNVEV (reference sequence). CDR3 DNA: TGTGCCAGCAGTTTGGAGGGGGCCTTCGGTCAGCCCCAGCATTTT. It specifies CASSLEGAFGQPQHF.

This clonotype occurred many times. The genes are TRBV7-8 and TRBJ2-5; D is possibly TRBD1 or TRBD2 (6 bases each). V was pared by 2 bases and J by 7 bases, with 23 bases between. The CDR3 is 17 residues long. CDR1 SGHVS and CDR2 FQNEAQ come from the germline V gene. The DNA for the CDR3 is TGTGCCAGCAGCTTACTTCCGAGGGGGGCAGGGTTGGGGACCCAGTACTTC. Translating gives CASSLLPRGAGLGTQYF.

This clonotype was recorded at least ten times. This chain links TRBV3-1 with TRBJ2-2; 7 positions agree with TRBD1. Germline V CDR1 and CDR2: LGHDT, YNNKEL (reference sequence). After removal of 3 bases from V and 3 bases from J, the junction contained 7 bases not matched to a gene. The CDR3 is 16 residues long. The CDR3 nucleotides read TGTGCCAGCAGCCAGTCGACAGGGTTGCACACCGGGGAGCTGTTTTTT. Protein: CASSQSTGLHTGELFF.